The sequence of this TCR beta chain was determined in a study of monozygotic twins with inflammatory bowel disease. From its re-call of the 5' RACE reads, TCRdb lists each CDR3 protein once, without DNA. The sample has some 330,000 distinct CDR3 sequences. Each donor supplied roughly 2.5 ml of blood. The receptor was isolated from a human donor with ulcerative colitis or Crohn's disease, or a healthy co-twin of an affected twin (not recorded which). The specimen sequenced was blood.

The CDR3 here is CASSSLDRPYEQYF. The V call is TRBV7-9, the J call TRBJ2-7; TCRdb lists TRBD1, though no DNA is available to test this call. This CDR3 region has 14 residues. The germline CDR1 and CDR2 sequences are SEHNR and FQNEAQ (reference sequence).